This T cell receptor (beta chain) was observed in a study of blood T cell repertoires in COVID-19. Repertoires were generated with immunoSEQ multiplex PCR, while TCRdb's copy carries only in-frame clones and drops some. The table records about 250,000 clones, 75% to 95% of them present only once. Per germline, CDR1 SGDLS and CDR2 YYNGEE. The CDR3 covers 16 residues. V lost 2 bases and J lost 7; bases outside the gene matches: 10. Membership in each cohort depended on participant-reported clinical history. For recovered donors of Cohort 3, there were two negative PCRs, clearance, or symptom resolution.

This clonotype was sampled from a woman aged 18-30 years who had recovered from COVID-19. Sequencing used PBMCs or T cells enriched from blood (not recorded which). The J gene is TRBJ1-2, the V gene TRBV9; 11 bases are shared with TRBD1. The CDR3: CASSVSRRGTGGGYTF. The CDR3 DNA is TGTGCCAGCAGCGTCTCCAGGCGGGGGACAGGGGGTGGCTACACCTTC.